This passage covers 4 T cell receptor beta chains from one sample sequenced in a study of a mutant IDH1 vaccine in newly diagnosed glioma. Their cognate antigens are unknown. Documented time point: week 11, during vaccination. One vaccine dose held 300 ug of mutant IDH1 20-mer peptide and came with topical imiquimod. Libraries were prepared by immunoSEQ multiplex PCR; TCRdb keeps only in-frame clonotypes and omits some of them. The table records around 53,000 clones, about 91% of them present only once. This specimen consisted of PBMCs, obtained from a glioma patient whose treatment included an IDH1 peptide vaccine. All receptors come from a man between 45 and 60 years old with glioma.

V gene TRBV7-2 combines with J gene TRBJ2-1, with D perhaps TRBD1 or TRBD2 (7 bases each). CDR1 and CDR2 from the germline V gene are SGHTA and FQGNSA. Trimming cost V 5 bases and J 9 bases, with 17 bases left between them. There are 14 residues in the CDR3. The CDR3, as DNA: TGTGCCAGCAGCCCAGGGGGGAGGGCAGGTGAGCAGTTCTTC. This codes for CASSPGGRAGEQFF.

The rearrangement joins TRBV5-5 to TRBJ1-1; no reliable D call. Germline V gene lookup returns CDR1 SGHKS and CDR2 YYEKEE (reference sequence). Trimming stripped 4 bases from V and 5 bases from J, with 12 bases between. This CDR3 has 13 residues. CDR3 sequence: CASSRPTETEAFF. Written as DNA, the CDR3 is TGTGCCAGCAGCCGACCTACAGAAACTGAAGCTTTCTTT.

This clone showed up just once. The V gene is TRBV27, the J gene TRBJ2-7; D perhaps matches TRBD1 (6 bases). Germline assignment: CDR1 MNHEY and CDR2 SMNVEV (reference sequence). The CDR3 loop spans 14 amino acids. The V gene lost 9 bases and the J gene lost 2 bases, with 17 bases spanning the gap. The CDR3 spells CASSPGTTPYEQYF. The DNA of the CDR3 is TGTGCCAGTAGTCCCGGGACAACTCCCTACGAGCAGTACTTC.

The CDR3 DNA is TGTGCCAGCAGCTTAGCTACTCAGGGGCCCTACGAGCAGTACTTC. As protein: CASSLATQGPYEQYF. The rearrangement uses TRBV13 and TRBJ2-7; perhaps TRBD1 as D (6 bases). The CDR3 has 15 residues. Trimming pared 1 base from V and 2 bases from J, leaving 12 bases between. From germline, CDR1 is PRHDT and CDR2 FYEKMQ (reference sequence).